A selection of T cell receptor beta chains follows, all from one sample in a study of blood T cell repertoires in COVID-19. TCRdb keeps only in-frame clones here, not all; method: immunoSEQ multiplex PCR. The sample includes hundreds of thousands of clones, approximately 90% of them seen just once. Sequencing was carried out using PBMCs or T cells enriched from blood (not recorded which). The origin of the receptors is a woman between 40 and 55 years old who had recovered from COVID-19. The CDR3 runs from the conserved cysteine through the conserved F or W. The order of the fields is V gene, CDR3 length, D gene, clone size, J gene, CDR3 protein, CDR3 DNA. A D gene is named only where the DNA matches it firmly. Size is omitted from some rows. Given values are once, few, many or a class for expanded clones.

TRBV24-1,15,TRBD1,NA,TRBJ1-5,CATSQTGGVGQPQHF,TGTGCCACCAGCCAGACAGGGGGGGTCGGTCAGCCCCAGCATTTT
TRBV19,13,NA,NA,TRBJ1-1,CAGRREGNTEAFF,TGTGCCGGACGGAGGGAAGGTAACACTGAAGCTTTCTTT
TRBV2,13,TRBD2,NA,TRBJ2-1,CASSGTSYNEQFF,TGTGCCAGCAGCGGGACTAGCTACAATGAGCAGTTCTTC
TRBV5-4,15,TRBD2,NA,TRBJ2-4,CASSLGSGAKNIQYF,TGTGCCAGCAGCTTGGGTAGCGGGGCCAAAAACATTCAGTACTTC
TRBV24-1,10,NA,NA,TRBJ1-2,CATGTCGYTF,TGTGCCACGGGGACATGTGGCTACACCTTC
TRBV4-1,14,TRBD1,once,TRBJ1-5,CASSDDRGNQPQHF,TGCGCCAGCAGCGACGACAGGGGCAATCAGCCCCAGCATTTT
TRBV18,15,NA,NA,TRBJ2-3,CASSPLGKSTDTQYF,TGTGCCAGCTCACCGCTTGGCAAATCCACAGATACGCAGTATTTT
TRBV2,14,NA,NA,TRBJ2-1,CASSRGQGHVRGVF,TGTGCCAGCAGTAGGGGGCAGGGCCACGTCCGCGGGGTCTTC
TRBV3-1/TRBV3-2,15,NA,NA,TRBJ2-6,CASSQVYSGANVLTF,TGTGCCAGCAGCCAAGTGTACTCTGGGGCCAACGTCCTGACTTTC
TRBV3-1/TRBV3-2,15,NA,many,TRBJ2-3,CASSLGQISRDTQYF,TGTGCCAGCAGCCTAGGACAGATTTCGCGGGATACGCAGTATTTT
TRBV29-1,15,NA,few,TRBJ2-7,CSVDIGGPNSAEQYF,TGCAGCGTTGATATCGGGGGACCTAATTCCGCCGAGCAGTACTTC
TRBV28,15,NA,NA,TRBJ1-4,CASTGRNVPNEKLFF,TGTGCCAGCACCGGGAGGAACGTTCCTAATGAAAAACTGTTTTTT
TRBV6-2/TRBV6-3,18,NA,NA,TRBJ2-7,CASSYPRAEAPPSYEQYF,TGTGCCAGCAGTTACCCTCGAGCGGAGGCGCCTCCCTCCTACGAGCAGTACTTC
TRBV6-5,13,NA,once,TRBJ2-2,CASSSRGTGELFF,TGTGCCAGCAGTTCTAGGGGAACCGGGGAGCTGTTTTTT
TRBV5-5,17,TRBD2,NA,TRBJ2-3,CASSLPETSGSADTQYF,TGTGCCAGCAGCTTGCCCGAGACTAGCGGGAGTGCAGATACGCAGTATTTT
TRBV30,20,TRBD1,NA,TRBJ1-2,CAWSGLSTPGQGGEYYGYTF,TGTGCCTGGAGTGGCCTCAGCACTCCGGGACAGGGGGGGGAATACTATGGCTACACCTTC
TRBV6-5,13,NA,NA,TRBJ1-4,CASKGGVGEKLFF,TGTGCCAGCAAAGGGGGTGTTGGTGAAAAACTGTTTTTT
TRBV6-5,15,TRBD1,NA,TRBJ2-3,CASCRGQGGTDTQYF,TGTGCCAGCTGTCGGGGACAGGGCGGCACAGATACGCAGTATTTT
TRBV11-2,17,TRBD2,NA,TRBJ2-1,CASSLDLAGGRAIEQFF,TGTGCCAGCAGCTTAGATTTGGCCGGCGGGAGGGCCATTGAGCAGTTCTTC
TRBV6-1,16,NA,NA,TRBJ1-6,CASSETGGRKNSPLHF,TGTGCCAGCAGTGAAACCGGGGGTCGAAAAAATTCACCCCTCCACTTT
TRBV28,13,NA,NA,TRBJ1-5,CASVAYSNQPQHF,TGTGCCAGCGTGGCATACAGCAATCAGCCCCAGCATTTT
TRBV5-1,17,TRBD2,NA,TRBJ2-2,CASSPSAGVVVAGELFF,TGCGCCAGCAGCCCCTCGGCGGGAGTGGTTGTGGCCGGGGAGCTGTTTTTT
TRBV9,13,NA,NA,TRBJ1-1,CAAGRDMNTEAFF,TGTGCCGCCGGGAGGGATATGAACACTGAAGCTTTCTTT
TRBV9,16,TRBD2,NA,TRBJ2-2,CASSVLAGRGTGELFF,TGTGCCAGCAGCGTACTAGCGGGGCGAGGAACCGGGGAGCTGTTTTTT
TRBV27,15,NA,NA,TRBJ2-2,CASSFNRGNTGELFF,TGTGCCAGCAGTTTTAACCGGGGTAACACCGGGGAGCTGTTTTTT
TRBV5-1,16,NA,NA,TRBJ2-5,CASSLGDLRGGETQYF,TGCGCCAGCAGCTTGGGGGACCTTCGAGGGGGAGAGACCCAGTACTTC
TRBV5-1,16,TRBD2,NA,TRBJ2-7,CASSLAGTSASYEQYF,TGCGCCAGCAGCTTGGCCGGAACTAGCGCCTCCTACGAGCAGTACTTC
TRBV11-2,14,NA,NA,TRBJ1-2,CASSLMGASYGYTF,TGTGCCAGCAGCTTAATGGGAGCGTCTTATGGCTACACCTTC
TRBV30,13,NA,NA,TRBJ1-1,CAWSEGANTEAFF,TGTGCCTGGAGTGAAGGGGCGAACACTGAAGCTTTCTTT
TRBV10-1,15,TRBD2,NA,TRBJ2-2,CASRPAGESTGELFF,TGCGCCAGCAGACCAGCGGGAGAAAGCACCGGGGAGCTGTTTTTT
TRBV16,14,TRBD2,NA,TRBJ2-2,CASRLAGDSGELFF,TGTGCCAGCCGGCTAGCGGGAGATTCCGGGGAGCTGTTTTTT
TRBV6-5,14,TRBD2,NA,TRBJ2-5,CASSYLTGGETQYF,TGTGCCAGCAGTTACTTAACGGGGGGGGAGACCCAGTACTTC
TRBV5-4,13,NA,few,TRBJ2-7,CASSAGLTYEQYF,TGTGCCAGCAGCGCGGGGCTAACCTACGAGCAGTACTTC
TRBV27,14,NA,NA,TRBJ2-3,CASSPPHSTDTQYF,TGTGCCAGCAGTCCCCCACATAGCACAGATACGCAGTATTTT
TRBV28,14,TRBD2,NA,TRBJ2-1,CASSLGGRLNEQFF,TGTGCCAGCAGTTTGGGCGGGAGGCTCAATGAGCAGTTCTTC
TRBV5-1,15,TRBD2,NA,TRBJ2-2,CASSQTSGSAGELFF,TGCGCCAGCAGCCAAACTAGCGGGAGTGCAGGGGAGCTGTTTTTT
TRBV6-2/TRBV6-3,13,NA,NA,TRBJ1-2,CASSGQYLYGYTF,TGTGCCAGCAGTGGGCAGTACCTCTATGGCTACACCTTC
TRBV5-1,16,NA,NA,TRBJ1-1,CASSLVPVAMNTEAFF,TGCGCCAGCAGCTTGGTACCGGTAGCCATGAACACTGAAGCTTTCTTT
TRBV28,16,NA,NA,TRBJ2-7,CASTPNWLAQHHEQYF,TGTGCCAGCACCCCCAACTGGCTAGCACAGCACCACGAGCAGTACTTC
TRBV7-2,16,NA,NA,TRBJ2-1,CASSVGLSSSYNEQFF,TGTGCCAGCAGCGTAGGACTGTCGAGCTCCTACAATGAGCAGTTCTTC
TRBV28,13,TRBD1,NA,TRBJ1-1,CASSEPGQVEAFF,TGTGCCAGCAGTGAGCCGGGACAGGTAGAAGCTTTCTTT
TRBV30,17,TRBD2,once,TRBJ2-7,CAWSPWMRGRRTYEQYF,TGTGCCTGGAGTCCCTGGATGCGGGGGAGGCGAACCTACGAGCAGTACTTC
TRBV7-2,18,TRBD1,NA,TRBJ2-1,CASSRDTLDRVGDNEQFF,TGTGCCAGCAGCAGGGACACCCTAGACAGGGTAGGAGACAATGAGCAGTTCTTC
TRBV23-1,14,TRBD1,NA,TRBJ2-1,CASIRGRGYNEQFF,TGCGCCAGCATTAGAGGCAGGGGGTACAATGAGCAGTTCTTC
TRBV9,15,TRBD2,NA,TRBJ2-1,CASSVVAGGGGEQFF,TGTGCCAGCAGCGTAGTAGCGGGAGGCGGAGGTGAGCAGTTCTTC
TRBV5-1,11,NA,once,TRBJ2-5,CASSLGQTQYF,TGCGCCAGCAGCTTGGGGCAGACCCAGTACTTC